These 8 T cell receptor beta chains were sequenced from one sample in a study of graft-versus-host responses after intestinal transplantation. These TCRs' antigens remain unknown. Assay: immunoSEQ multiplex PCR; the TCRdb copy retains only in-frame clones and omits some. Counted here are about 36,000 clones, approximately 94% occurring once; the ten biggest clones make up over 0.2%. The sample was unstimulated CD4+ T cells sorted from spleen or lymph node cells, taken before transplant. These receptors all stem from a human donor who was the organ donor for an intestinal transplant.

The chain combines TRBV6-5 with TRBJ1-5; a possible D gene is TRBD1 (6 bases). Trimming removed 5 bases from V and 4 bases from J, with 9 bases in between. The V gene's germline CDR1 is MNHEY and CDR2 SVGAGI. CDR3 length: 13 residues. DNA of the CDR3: TGTGCCAGCAGTCGAGACAGGAATCAGCCCCAGCATTTT. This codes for CASSRDRNQPQHF.

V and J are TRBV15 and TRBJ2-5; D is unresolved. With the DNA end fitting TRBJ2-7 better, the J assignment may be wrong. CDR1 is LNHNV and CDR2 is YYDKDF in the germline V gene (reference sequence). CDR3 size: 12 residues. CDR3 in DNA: TGTGCCACCAGCAGAGAAGGTTACGAGCAGTACTTC. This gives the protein CATSREGYEQYF.

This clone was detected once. The CDR3 sequence: CASSQDRREVYGYTF. CDR3 bases: TGCGCCAGCAGCCAAGATAGGAGGGAGGTATATGGCTACACCTTC. The gene calls are TRBV4-3 and TRBJ1-2, with no clear D. Germline V lookup: CDR1 LGHNA, CDR2 YSLEER. CDR3 length equals 15 residues. Between the trimmed V and J ends, which lost 0 bases and 5 bases, there was a span of 13 bases.

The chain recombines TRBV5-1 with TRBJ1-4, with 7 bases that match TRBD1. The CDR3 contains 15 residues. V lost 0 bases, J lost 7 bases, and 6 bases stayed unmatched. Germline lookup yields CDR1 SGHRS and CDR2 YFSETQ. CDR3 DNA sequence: TGCGCCAGCAGCTTGGCGAGGGGGCTGGGTGAAAAACTGTTTTTT. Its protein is CASSLARGLGEKLFF.

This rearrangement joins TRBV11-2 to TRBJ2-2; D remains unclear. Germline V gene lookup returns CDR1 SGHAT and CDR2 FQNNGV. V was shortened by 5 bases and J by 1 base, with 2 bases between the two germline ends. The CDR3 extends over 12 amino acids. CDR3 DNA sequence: TGTGCCAGCAGCCTGAACACCGGGGAGCTGTTTTTT. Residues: CASSLNTGELFF.

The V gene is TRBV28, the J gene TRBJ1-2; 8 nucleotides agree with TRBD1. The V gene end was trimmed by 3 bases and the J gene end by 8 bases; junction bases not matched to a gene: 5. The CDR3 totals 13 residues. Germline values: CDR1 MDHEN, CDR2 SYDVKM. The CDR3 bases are TGTGCCAGCAGTTTCCGCGACAGGGGCGGCTACACCTTC. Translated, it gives CASSFRDRGGYTF.

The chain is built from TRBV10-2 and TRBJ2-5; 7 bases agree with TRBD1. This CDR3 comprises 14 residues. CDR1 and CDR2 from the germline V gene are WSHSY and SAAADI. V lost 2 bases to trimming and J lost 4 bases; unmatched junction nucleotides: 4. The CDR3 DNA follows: TGCGCCAGCAGTGAGGAGGGGGCGGCAGAGACCCAGTACTTC. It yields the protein CASSEEGAAETQYF.

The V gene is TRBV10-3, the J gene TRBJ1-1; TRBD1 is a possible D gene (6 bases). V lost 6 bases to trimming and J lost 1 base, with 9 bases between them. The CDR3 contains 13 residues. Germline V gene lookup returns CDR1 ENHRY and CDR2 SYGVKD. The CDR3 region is CAIRAGQNTEAFF. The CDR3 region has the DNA TGTGCCATCAGGGCGGGACAGAACACTGAAGCTTTCTTT.